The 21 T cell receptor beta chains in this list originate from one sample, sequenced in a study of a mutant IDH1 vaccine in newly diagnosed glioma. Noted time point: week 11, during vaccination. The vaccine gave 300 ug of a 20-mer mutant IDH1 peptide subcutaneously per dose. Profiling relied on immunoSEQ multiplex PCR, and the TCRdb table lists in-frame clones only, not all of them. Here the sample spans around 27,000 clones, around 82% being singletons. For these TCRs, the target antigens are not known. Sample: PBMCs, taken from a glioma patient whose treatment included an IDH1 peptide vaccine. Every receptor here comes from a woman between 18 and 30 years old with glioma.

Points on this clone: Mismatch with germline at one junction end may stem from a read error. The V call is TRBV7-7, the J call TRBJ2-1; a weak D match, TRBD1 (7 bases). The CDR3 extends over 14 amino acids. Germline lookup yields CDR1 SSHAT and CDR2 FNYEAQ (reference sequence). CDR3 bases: TGTGCTAGCAGCTTACAGGGGAGGAACAATGAGCAGTTCTTC. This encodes CASSLQGRNNEQFF.

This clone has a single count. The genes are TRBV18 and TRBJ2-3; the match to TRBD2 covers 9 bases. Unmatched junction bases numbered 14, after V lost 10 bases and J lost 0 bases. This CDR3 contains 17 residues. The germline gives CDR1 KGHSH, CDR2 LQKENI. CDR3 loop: CAIQYGAGGPSTDTQYF. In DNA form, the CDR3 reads TGTGCCATTCAGTATGGGGCGGGGGGGCCTAGCACAGATACGCAGTATTTT.

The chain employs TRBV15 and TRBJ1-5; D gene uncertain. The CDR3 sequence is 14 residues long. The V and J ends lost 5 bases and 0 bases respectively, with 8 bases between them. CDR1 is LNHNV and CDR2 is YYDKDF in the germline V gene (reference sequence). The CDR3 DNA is TGTGCCACCAGCGGCGTCCGTAGCAATCAGCCCCAGCATTTT. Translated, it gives CATSGVRSNQPQHF.

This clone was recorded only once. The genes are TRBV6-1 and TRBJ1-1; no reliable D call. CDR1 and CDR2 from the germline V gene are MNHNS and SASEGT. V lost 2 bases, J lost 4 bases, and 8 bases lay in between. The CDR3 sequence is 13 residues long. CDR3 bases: TGTGCCAGCAGTGAACAAAAGTTCACTGAAGCTTTCTTT. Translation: CASSEQKFTEAFF.

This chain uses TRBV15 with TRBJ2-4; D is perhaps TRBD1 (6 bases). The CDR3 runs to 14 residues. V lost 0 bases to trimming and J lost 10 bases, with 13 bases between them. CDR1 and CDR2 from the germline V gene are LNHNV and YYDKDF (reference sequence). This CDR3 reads CATSREQGIGIQYF. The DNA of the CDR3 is TGTGCCACCAGCAGAGAACAGGGAATTGGGATTCAGTACTTC.

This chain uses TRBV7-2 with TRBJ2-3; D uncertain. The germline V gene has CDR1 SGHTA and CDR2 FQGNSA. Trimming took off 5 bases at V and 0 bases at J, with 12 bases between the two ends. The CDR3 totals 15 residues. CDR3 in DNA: TGTGCCAGCAGCCCCTCCCGAGGAAGCACAGATACGCAGTATTTT. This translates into CASSPSRGSTDTQYF.

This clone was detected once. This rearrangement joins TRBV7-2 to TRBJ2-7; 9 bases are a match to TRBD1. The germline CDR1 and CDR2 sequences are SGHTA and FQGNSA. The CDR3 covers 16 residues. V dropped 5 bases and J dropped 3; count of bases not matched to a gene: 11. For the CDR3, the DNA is TGTGCCAGCAGCATCCAGACAGGGGGGGGGATCTACGAGCAGTACTTC. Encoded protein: CASSIQTGGGIYEQYF.

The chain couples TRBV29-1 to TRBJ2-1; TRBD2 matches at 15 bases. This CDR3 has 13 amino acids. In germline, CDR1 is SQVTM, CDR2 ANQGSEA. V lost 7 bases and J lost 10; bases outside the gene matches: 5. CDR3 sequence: CSGTGLAGGEQFF. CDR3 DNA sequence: TGCAGCGGAACAGGACTAGCGGGAGGGGAGCAGTTCTTC.

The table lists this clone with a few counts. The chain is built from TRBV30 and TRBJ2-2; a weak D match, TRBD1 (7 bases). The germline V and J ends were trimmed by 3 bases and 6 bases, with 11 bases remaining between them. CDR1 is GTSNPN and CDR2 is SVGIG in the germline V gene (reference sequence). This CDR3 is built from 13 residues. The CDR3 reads CAWSSRGAGELFF. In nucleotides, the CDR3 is TGTGCCTGGAGCTCCAGGGGGGCCGGGGAGCTGTTTTTT.

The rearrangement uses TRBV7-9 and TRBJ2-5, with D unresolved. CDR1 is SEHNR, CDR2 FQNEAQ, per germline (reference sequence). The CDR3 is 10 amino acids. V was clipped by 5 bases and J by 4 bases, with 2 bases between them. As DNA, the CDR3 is TGTGCCAGCAGCAGAGAGACCCAGTACTTC. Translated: CASSRETQYF.

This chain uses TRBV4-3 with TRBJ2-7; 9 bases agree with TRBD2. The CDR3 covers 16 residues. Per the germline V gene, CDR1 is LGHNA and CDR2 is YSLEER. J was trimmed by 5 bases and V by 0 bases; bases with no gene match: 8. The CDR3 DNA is TGCGCCAGCAGCCAAGATCTCGGGTTAGCGGGAGACGAGCAGTACTTC. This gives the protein CASSQDLGLAGDEQYF.

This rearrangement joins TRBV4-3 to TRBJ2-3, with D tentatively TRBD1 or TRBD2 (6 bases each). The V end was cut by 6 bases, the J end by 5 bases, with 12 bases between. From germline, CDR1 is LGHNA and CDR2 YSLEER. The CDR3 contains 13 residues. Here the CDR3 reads CASRRRGEDTQYF. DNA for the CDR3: TGCGCCAGCAGGAGGAGGGGGGAAGATACGCAGTATTTT.

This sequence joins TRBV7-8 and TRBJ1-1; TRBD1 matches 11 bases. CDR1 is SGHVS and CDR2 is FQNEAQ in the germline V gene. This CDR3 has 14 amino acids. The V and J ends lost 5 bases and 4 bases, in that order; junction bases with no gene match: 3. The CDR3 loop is CASSSGTGGTEAFF. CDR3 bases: TGTGCCAGCAGCAGCGGGACAGGGGGCACTGAAGCTTTCTTT.

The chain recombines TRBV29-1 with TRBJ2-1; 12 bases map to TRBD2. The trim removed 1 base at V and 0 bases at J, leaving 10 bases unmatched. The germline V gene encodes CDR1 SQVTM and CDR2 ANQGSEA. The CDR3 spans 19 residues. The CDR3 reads CSVEASGTSGFSSYNEQFF. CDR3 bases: TGCAGCGTTGAAGCCTCTGGGACTAGCGGGTTCAGCTCCTACAATGAGCAGTTCTTC.

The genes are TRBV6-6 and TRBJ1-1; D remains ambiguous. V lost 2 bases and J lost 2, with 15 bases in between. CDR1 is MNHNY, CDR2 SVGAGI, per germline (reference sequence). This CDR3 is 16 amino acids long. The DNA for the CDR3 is TGTGCCAGCAGTTACAGGGAAGGTTTTTCAAACACTGAAGCTTTCTTT. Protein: CASSYREGFSNTEAFF.

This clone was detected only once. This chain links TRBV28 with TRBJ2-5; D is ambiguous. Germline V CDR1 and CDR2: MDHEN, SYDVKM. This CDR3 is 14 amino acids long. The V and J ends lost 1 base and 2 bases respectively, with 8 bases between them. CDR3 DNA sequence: TGTGCCAGCAGTTTATTAGGGATTCAAGAGACCCAGTACTTC. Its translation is CASSLLGIQETQYF.

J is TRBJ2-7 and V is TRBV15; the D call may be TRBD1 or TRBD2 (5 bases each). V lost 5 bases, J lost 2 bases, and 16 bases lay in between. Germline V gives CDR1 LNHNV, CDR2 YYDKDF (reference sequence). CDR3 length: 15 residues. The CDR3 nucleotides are TGTGCCACCAGCCAAGGGAGAGGGGTAACCTACGAGCAGTACTTC. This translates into CATSQGRGVTYEQYF.

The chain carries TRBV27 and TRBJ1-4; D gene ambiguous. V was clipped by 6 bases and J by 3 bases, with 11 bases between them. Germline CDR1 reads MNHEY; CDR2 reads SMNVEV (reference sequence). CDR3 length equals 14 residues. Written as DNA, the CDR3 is TGTGCCAGCAGCACAGAAGTTTCTAATGAAAAACTGTTTTTT. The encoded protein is CASSTEVSNEKLFF.

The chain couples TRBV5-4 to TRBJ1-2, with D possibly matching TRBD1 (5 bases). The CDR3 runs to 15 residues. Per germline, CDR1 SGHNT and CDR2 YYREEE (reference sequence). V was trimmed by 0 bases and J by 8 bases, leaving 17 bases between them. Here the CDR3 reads CASSLANGQSGGYTF. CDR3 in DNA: TGTGCCAGCAGCTTGGCCAACGGACAAAGCGGAGGCTACACCTTC. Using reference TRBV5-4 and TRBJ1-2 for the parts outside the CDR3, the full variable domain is ETGVTQSPTHLIKTRGQQVTLRCSSQSGHNTVSWYQQALGQGPQFIFQYYREEENGRGNFPPRFSGLQFPNYSSELNVNALELDDSALYLCASSLANGQSGGYTFGSGTRLTVV.

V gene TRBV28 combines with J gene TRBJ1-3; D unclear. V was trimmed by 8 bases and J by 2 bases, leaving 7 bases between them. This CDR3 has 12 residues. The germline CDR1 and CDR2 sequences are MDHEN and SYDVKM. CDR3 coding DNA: TGTGCCAGCGAGTTCCCTGGAAACACCATATATTTT. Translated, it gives CASEFPGNTIYF.

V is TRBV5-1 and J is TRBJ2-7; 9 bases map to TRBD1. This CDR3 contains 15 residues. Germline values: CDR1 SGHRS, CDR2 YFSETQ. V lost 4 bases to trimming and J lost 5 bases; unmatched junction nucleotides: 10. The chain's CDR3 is CASSQQGDRVHEQYF. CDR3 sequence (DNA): TGCGCCAGCAGCCAGCAAGGGGACAGGGTCCACGAGCAGTACTTC. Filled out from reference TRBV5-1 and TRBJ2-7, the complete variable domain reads KAGVTQTPRYLIKTRGQQVTLSCSPISGHRSVSWYQQTPGQGLQFLFEYFSETQRNKGNFPGRFSGRQFSNSRSEMNVSTLELGDSALYLCASSQQGDRVHEQYFGPGTRLTVT.